This TCR beta chain was profiled in a study of CD8 T cells in ankylosing spondylitis. Study-level points and caveats: Within matched ankylosing spondylitis synovial fluid, disease-linked clones were reportedly significantly enriched. The study identified a TCR beta motif of several highly homologous variants that appeared characteristic of ankylosing spondylitis blood. Certain motif variants had earlier been reported in reactive arthritis synovial fluid and blood.

TCRdb re-called the 5' RACE reads with MiXCR, one entry per CDR3 protein. Of 30,000 to 40,000 distinct CDR3 sequences listed, around 7.2% were seen once; the top ten hold 8% to 11%. Concerning this clonotype itself: The antigen is unknown.

V lost 6 bases to trimming and J lost 4 bases, with 19 bases between them. The CDR3 loop spans 15 amino acids. Germline V gene lookup returns CDR1 MNHNS and CDR2 SASEGT. The chain employs TRBV6-1 and TRBJ2-7; no reliable D call. What was sequenced was blood, either unsorted or a sorted T cell fraction (not recorded which). The receptor comes from a male donor with ankylosing spondylitis or in good health (not recorded which). CDR3 in amino acids: CASRQGPSKVYEQYF. CDR3 DNA: TGTGCCAGCAGACAAGGCCCCTCGAAGGTTTACGAGCAGTACTTC.